Listed below are T cell receptor beta chains from one sample, sequenced in a study of CD8+ T cells in alopecia areata. TCRdb keeps only in-frame clones here, not all; method: immunoSEQ multiplex PCR. The sample has around 65,000 clones, about 45% seen once. The material was CD8+ T cells sorted from blood, obtained at week 0. The origin of the receptors is a human donor with alopecia areata. The CDR3 runs from the conserved cysteine through the conserved F or W. The order of the fields is V gene, J gene, clone size, D gene, CDR3 DNA, CDR3 protein. The D gene is left open where the match is weak. Expanded clones get a size class; other rows say once, few or many, or leave the size out.

>TRBV21-1|TRBJ2-7|-|-
TGTGCCAGCAGCCCCCCAGCCCTGCGATCTACCGAGCAGTACTTC
CASSPPALRSTEQYF
>TRBV30|TRBJ1-4|few|-
TGTGCCTGGAGTGTGGGAACTAATGAAAAACTGTTTTTT
CAWSVGTNEKLFF
>TRBV4-2|TRBJ2-3|-|TRBD2
TGTGCCAGCAGCCAATATACTAGCGGGAGAGATACGCAGTATTTT
CASSQYTSGRDTQYF
>TRBV27|TRBJ2-1|many|-
TGTGCCAGCAGTTTTTTCGGTGAGCAGTTCTTC
CASSFFGEQFF
>TRBV6-6|TRBJ2-1|-|TRBD2
TGTGCCAGCAGGGAAGTAGCGGGAGACCACAATGAGCAGTTCTTC
CASREVAGDHNEQFF
>TRBV9|TRBJ2-2|-|-
TGTGCCAGCTCAGGGTCCCCCGGGGAGCTGTTTTTT
CASSGSPGELFF
>TRBV27|TRBJ2-7|few|TRBD2
TGTGCCAGCACCCGACGGGGGGGGCCCTACGAGCAGTACTTC
CASTRRGGPYEQYF
>TRBV11-1|TRBJ2-5|-|-
TGTGCCAGCAGCTTCTCGTGGGAGGAGACCCAGTACTTC
CASSFSWEETQYF
>TRBV5-1|TRBJ2-2|-|-
TGCGCCAGCTCACCGCACGGCGGCCCGGCCGGGGAGCTGTTTTTT
CASSPHGGPAGELFF
>TRBV23-1|TRBJ2-4|few|-
TGCGCCAGCAGCCAAGGGGGGGCCCTAAACATTCAGTACTTC
CASSQGGALNIQYF
>TRBV6-1|TRBJ2-1|-|-
TGTGCCAGCAGTGAATTTGGGTACAATGAGCAGTTCTTC
CASSEFGYNEQFF
>TRBV27|TRBJ2-7|-|-
TGTGCCAGCAGTTTTGGACTATACTCCTACGAGCAGTACTTC
CASSFGLYSYEQYF
>TRBV29-1|TRBJ2-1|few|TRBD1
TGCAGCGTTGAAGCCTTGGGGACAGGGGCCTACAATGAGCAGTTCTTC
CSVEALGTGAYNEQFF
>TRBV4-1|TRBJ1-2|few|-
TGCGCCAGCAGCCAAGGGGCAGTACGAGATGGCTACACCTTC
CASSQGAVRDGYTF
>TRBV4-3|TRBJ2-1|-|TRBD2
TGCGCCAGCAGCCAAGATAGACTAGCGGGAACCTACAATGAGCAGTTCTTC
CASSQDRLAGTYNEQFF
>TRBV7-9|TRBJ1-2|few|-
TGTGCCAGCAGCCTAGCTTGGGACAAAAACTATGGCTACACCTTC
CASSLAWDKNYGYTF
>TRBV19|TRBJ2-1|-|-
TGTGCCAGTAGTCCCCAGGGGCGGTACAATGAGCAGTTCTTC
CASSPQGRYNEQFF
>TRBV29-1|TRBJ2-5|few|TRBD1
TGCAGCGTTGAAACCAGGGGGCTTGGAGAGACCCAGTACTTC
CSVETRGLGETQYF
>TRBV30|TRBJ2-1|-|TRBD2
TGTGCCTGGAACTGGGGACTAAAGAGCTCCTACAATGAGCAGTTCTTC
CAWNWGLKSSYNEQFF
>TRBV11-2|TRBJ1-2|-|-
TGTGCCAGCAGCTTAGGGGGAATTTATGGCTACACCTTC
CASSLGGIYGYTF
>TRBV29-1|TRBJ2-1|-|TRBD2
TGCAGCGTTGTGGCGGGAGGGGGGAATGAGCAGTTCTTC
CSVVAGGGNEQFF
>TRBV25-1|TRBJ2-5|-|TRBD1
TGTGCCAGCAAATCAACAGGGGCCTTCCAAGAGACCCAGTACTTC
CASKSTGAFQETQYF
>TRBV7-9|TRBJ2-1|few|TRBD2
TGTGCCAGCAGCCCCAGGGAGGGTGTGGGCAATGAGCAGTTCTTC
CASSPREGVGNEQFF
>TRBV9|TRBJ2-5|-|-
TGTGCCAGCAGCGTTGAAGGGCAAGAGACCCAGTACTTC
CASSVEGQETQYF
>TRBV11-2|TRBJ2-7|few|TRBD1
TGTGCCAGCAGCTTAAGAGGGGGCGTTTTCGAGCAGTACTTC
CASSLRGGVFEQYF
>TRBV7-9|TRBJ2-7|-|-
TGTGCCAGCAGCTCACCTCAGGACTCCTACGAGCAGTACTTC
CASSSPQDSYEQYF
>TRBV5-6|TRBJ2-5|few|-
TGTGCCAGCAGCTTCTCGTGGGAGGAGACCCAGTACTTC
CASSFSWEETQYF
>TRBV2|TRBJ1-2|-|-
TGTGCCAGCAGTGAAAACGGGGTCTATGGCTACACCTTC
CASSENGVYGYTF
>TRBV27|TRBJ2-1|few|-
TGTGCCAGCAGTATATTCAGCGGTTCCTACAATGAGCAGTTCTTC
CASSIFSGSYNEQFF
>TRBV7-8|TRBJ1-1|-|-
TGTGCCAGCAGCTTAGGGGGGGAAGGCACTGAAGCTTTCTTT
CASSLGGEGTEAFF
>TRBV7-2|TRBJ1-4|once|-
TGTGCCAGCAGCCCTGGCTGGGCAACTAATGAAAAACTGTTTTTT
CASSPGWATNEKLFF
>TRBV5-4|TRBJ2-2|-|-
TGTGCCAGCAGCCAGAACACCGGGGAGCTGTTTTTT
CASSQNTGELFF
>TRBV7-9|TRBJ2-3|-|TRBD2
TGTGCCAGCAGCTTATTAGCGACTAGCGCTACAGATACGCAGTATTTT
CASSLLATSATDTQYF
>TRBV29-1|TRBJ2-7|-|-
TGCAGCGTGGAGAAGGGCCCCGCGTACGAGCAGTACTTC
CSVEKGPAYEQYF
>TRBV5-1|TRBJ2-1|-|TRBD2
TGCGCCAGCAGCTTGCGTGCTAGCGGGACAGTTTACTCCTACAATGAGCAGTTCTTC
CASSLRASGTVYSYNEQFF
>TRBV19|TRBJ1-1|few|TRBD1
TGTGCCAGTAGTACCGGGACAGGGCGGAACACTGAAGCTTTCTTT
CASSTGTGRNTEAFF
>TRBV19|TRBJ1-2|once|TRBD1
TGTGCCAGTAGCCCCGGGACAGGGGCCTATGGCTACACCTTC
CASSPGTGAYGYTF
>TRBV5-1|TRBJ2-1|few|-
TGCGCCAGCAGCACCCGGACGGGATACAATGAGCAGTTCTTC
CASSTRTGYNEQFF
>TRBV11-2|TRBJ2-7|-|-
TGTGCCAGCAGCCCGGGGGCGGGAGTGTACGAGCAGTACTTC
CASSPGAGVYEQYF
>TRBV4-3|TRBJ1-5|-|-
TGCGCCAGCAGCCAAGCATTACAGGGAGTCAATCAGCCCCAGCATTTT
CASSQALQGVNQPQHF
>TRBV29-1|TRBJ2-1|-|-
TGCAGCGGTCCGACAGGCAGCGGGGAGCAGTTCTTC
CSGPTGSGEQFF
>TRBV29-1|TRBJ2-1|-|-
TGCAGCGTTGTCGTAGGTAGTTCCTACAATGAGCAGTTCTTC
CSVVVGSSYNEQFF
>TRBV6-5|TRBJ2-7|few|-
TGTGCCAGCAGTTTCGGAGGGGTCTCCTACGAGCAGTACTTC
CASSFGGVSYEQYF
>TRBV6-5|TRBJ2-2|-|TRBD1
TGTGCCAGCAGGACAGGGGAAGTCACCGGGGAGCTGTTTTTT
CASRTGEVTGELFF
>TRBV10-3|TRBJ2-6|-|-
TGTGCCAGTTTCGGGGCTGGGGCCAACGTCCTGACTTTC
CASFGAGANVLTF
>TRBV29-1|TRBJ2-7|-|TRBD1
TGCAGCGTTGAGGTGGACAGGACGTACGAGCAGTACTTC
CSVEVDRTYEQYF
>TRBV6-5|TRBJ1-2|-|-
TGTGCCAGCACCCCCGGGTACTATGGCTACACCTTC
CASTPGYYGYTF
>TRBV7-9|TRBJ2-2|many|-
TGTGCCAGCAGCTTATTTTCCGGGGAGCTGTTTTTT
CASSLFSGELFF
>TRBV7-7|TRBJ2-3|-|TRBD2
TGTGCCAGCAGCGAAGGAGGACTAGCGGGAGGGCCAGATACGCAGTATTTT
CASSEGGLAGGPDTQYF
>TRBV6-5|TRBJ2-5|few|-
TGTGCCAGCACCTCCTCCAGGGGCGGGGAGACCCAGTACTTC
CASTSSRGGETQYF
>TRBV6-5|TRBJ1-1|-|-
TGTGCCAGCAGGGAGACTAAGGGCACTGAAGCTTTCTTT
CASRETKGTEAFF